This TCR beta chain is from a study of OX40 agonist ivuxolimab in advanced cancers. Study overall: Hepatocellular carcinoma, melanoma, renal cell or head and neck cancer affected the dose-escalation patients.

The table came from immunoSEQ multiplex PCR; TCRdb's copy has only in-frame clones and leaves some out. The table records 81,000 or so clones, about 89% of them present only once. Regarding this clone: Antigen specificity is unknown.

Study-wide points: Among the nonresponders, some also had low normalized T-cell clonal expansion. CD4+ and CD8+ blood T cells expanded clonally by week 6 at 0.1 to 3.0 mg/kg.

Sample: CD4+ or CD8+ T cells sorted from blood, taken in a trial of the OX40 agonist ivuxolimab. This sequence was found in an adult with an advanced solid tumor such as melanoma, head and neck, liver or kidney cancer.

The chain's CDR3 is CAWSVLWGANYGYTF. For the CDR3, the DNA is TGTGCCTGGAGTGTACTCTGGGGCGCTAACTATGGCTACACCTTC. The chain combines TRBV30 with TRBJ1-2; the D gene is possibly TRBD1 (5 bases). Germline loops: CDR1 GTSNPN, CDR2 SVGIG (reference sequence). V lost 0 bases to trimming and J lost 0 bases, with 11 bases between them. The CDR3 extends over 15 amino acids.